The next 8 T cell receptor beta chains were all read from a single sample in a study of T cell responses to AZD1222 COVID-19 vaccine. Clones were sequenced by immunoSEQ multiplex PCR, and TCRdb holds only the in-frame ones, with some missing. The sample includes over 150,000 clones, about 92% of them seen just once. This material consisted of peripheral blood, taken on day 0 of AZD1222 vaccination. These receptors all stem from an adult in good health.

The sample holds one count of this clone. This chain uses TRBV2 with TRBJ1-5; maybe TRBD1 (5 bases). CDR3 length: 13 amino acids. The V end lost 7 bases, the J end lost 7 bases, and 14 bases lay between the germline ends. Germline lookup yields CDR1 SNHLY and CDR2 FYNNEI. The CDR3 bases are TGTGCCAGCACTCGACAGTCGATACAGCCCCAGCATTTT. Translated: CASTRQSIQPQHF. Full variable domain (missing parts from reference TRBV2 and TRBJ1-5): EPEVTQTPSHQVTQMGQEVILRCVPISNHLYFYWYRQILGQKVEFLVSFYNNEISEKSEIFDDQFSVERPDGSNFTLKIRSTKLEDSAMYFCASTRQSIQPQHFGDGTRLSIL.

J is TRBJ1-6 and V is TRBV6-2 or TRBV6-3; 8 bases align to TRBD1. V dropped 2 bases and J dropped 6; count of bases not matched to a gene: 0. Germline V lookup: CDR1 MNHEY, CDR2 SVGEGT. This CDR3 is built from 14 residues. The CDR3 loop is CASSYGQGNSPLHF. DNA of the CDR3: TGTGCCAGCAGTTACGGACAGGGTAATTCACCCCTCCACTTT.

Written as DNA, the CDR3 is TGCGCCAGCAGCCCTAAGGCGTCAGGGCCTTCCCCAGATACGCAGTATTTT. Translated, it gives CASSPKASGPSPDTQYF. The rearrangement joins TRBV4-3 to TRBJ2-3; maybe TRBD1 (5 bases). CDR1 and CDR2 (germline): LGHNA, YSLEER. The germline V and J ends were trimmed by 4 bases and 4 bases, with 21 bases remaining between them. The CDR3 has 17 amino acids.

The V call is TRBV7-9, the J call TRBJ1-1, with TRBD1 as a possible D gene (6 bases). The CDR3 is made up of 12 amino acids. The germline V gene has CDR1 SEHNR and CDR2 FQNEAQ (reference sequence). V lost 5 bases, J lost 7 bases, and 11 bases lay in between. CDR3 bases: TGTGCCAGCAGCCACAGGGTCGGTGAAGCTTTCTTT. The encoded protein is CASSHRVGEAFF.

The rearrangement links TRBV27 to TRBJ2-4; D assignment may be TRBD1 or TRBD2 (6 bases each). The CDR3 is made up of 14 amino acids. The V end lost 3 bases, the J end lost 2 bases, and 8 bases lay between the germline ends. Germline V gives CDR1 MNHEY, CDR2 SMNVEV (reference sequence). The CDR3 DNA reads TGTGCCAGCAGTTTTGGGGGGCCCAAAAACATTCAGTACTTC. Translating gives CASSFGGPKNIQYF.

The rearrangement links TRBV9 to TRBJ2-3; the D gene is possibly TRBD2 (5 bases). Germline lookup yields CDR1 SGDLS and CDR2 YYNGEE. This CDR3 is built from 17 residues. Trimming left V 0 bases short and J 0 bases short, with 14 bases between. The CDR3 DNA sequence: TGTGCCAGCAGCGTAGGCCGGGGAACTACTAGCACAGATACGCAGTATTTT. Residues: CASSVGRGTTSTDTQYF.

The rearrangement links TRBV18 to TRBJ1-2; possibly TRBD1 for D (6 bases). V lost 0 bases to trimming and J lost 5 bases, with 13 bases between them. The germline V gene has CDR1 KGHSH and CDR2 LQKENI. The CDR3 has 15 amino acids. The CDR3 region has the DNA TGTGCCAGCTCACCACCGGCAGGGCAGGGGTATGGCTACACCTTC. This gives the protein CASSPPAGQGYGYTF.

The V call is TRBV11-3, the J call TRBJ2-1; 10 bases are shared with TRBD1. There are 15 residues in the CDR3. Per the germline V gene, CDR1 is SGHNT and CDR2 is YENEEA. After removal of 5 bases from V and 7 bases from J, the junction contained 8 bases not matched to a gene. The DNA of the CDR3 is TGTGCCAGCAGCCCCCGGGACAGGGGTGGGAATGAGCAGTTCTTC. Translated, it gives CASSPRDRGGNEQFF.